This T cell receptor (beta chain) was profiled in a study of control samples from healthy donors and cancer patients. V gave up 3 bases and J gave up 3 bases, with 14 bases separating them. The CDR3 contains 15 residues. Germline CDR1 is LNHDA and CDR2 is SQIVND (reference sequence). TCRdb keeps only in-frame clones here, not all; method: immunoSEQ multiplex PCR. The sample lists fewer than 200,000 clones; approximately 95% were seen once. The sequenced sample was blood. The TCR was taken from a man between 18 and 29 years old in good health. The rearrangement joins TRBV19 to TRBJ1-1; the D is unclear. In nucleotides, the CDR3 is TGTGCCAGTAGTATTCAATCCTGGGAGGACACTGAAGCTTTCTTT. Protein product: CASSIQSWEDTEAFF.